This T cell receptor beta chain was found in a study of CD8 T cells in ankylosing spondylitis. This clonotype was counted between two and nine times. Antigen specificity is unknown. Study-level findings and limits: Typical of ankylosing spondylitis blood, it appeared, was a TCR beta motif of roughly eight highly homologous variants. Disease-linked clones were reportedly significantly enriched in matched ankylosing spondylitis synovial fluid.

Libraries for TCR beta were made by quantitative 5'-RACE with molecular barcodes. TCRdb itself ran the 5' RACE reads through MiXCR, one entry per CDR3 protein. This table holds roughly 120,000 distinct CDR3 sequences, around 15% found once. The V gene lost 4 bases and the J gene lost 0 bases, with 12 bases spanning the gap. The CDR3 loop spans 14 amino acids. Germline lookup yields CDR1 DFQATT and CDR2 SNEGSKA (reference sequence). This sequence originates from a female donor with ankylosing spondylitis or in good health (not recorded which). This chain uses TRBV20-1 with TRBJ1-2; possible D gene TRBD1, 6 bases. Specimen: blood, either unsorted or a sorted T cell fraction (not recorded which). The CDR3 DNA is TGCAGTGCTATACCAGGGACATCTAACTATGGCTACACCTTC. Residues: CSAIPGTSNYGYTF.